This T cell receptor beta chain appears in the sequencing data of a study of Ad26.COV2.S vaccination and SARS-CoV-2 variants. V was pared by 7 bases and J by 5 bases, with 8 bases between. The germline CDR1 and CDR2 sequences are DFQATT and SNEGSKA (reference sequence). CDR3 size: 10 residues. The method was immunoSEQ multiplex PCR; TCRdb's version includes in-frame clones alone and lacks a portion of them. The repertoire includes fewer than 900,000 clones, roughly nine tenths of them detected once, and nearly 1.5% sits in the top ten. This sample's treatment: 15 to 20 received Ad26.COV2.S at low or high dose, single or two shots; roughly five received placebo; per-sample allocation not given. The samples were gathered on day 63 after the first injection of vaccine or placebo.

This sample comprised peripheral blood, obtained in a trial of Ad26.COV2.S vaccine versus placebo. The clonotype originates from a person between 18 and 65 years old who received the Ad26.COV2.S COVID-19 vaccine or a placebo. The chain has TRBV20-1 and TRBJ2-5; a possible D gene is TRBD2 (5 bases). CDR3 coding DNA: TGCAGTGGGGAGTGGGAGACCCAGTACTTC. It specifies CSGEWETQYF.